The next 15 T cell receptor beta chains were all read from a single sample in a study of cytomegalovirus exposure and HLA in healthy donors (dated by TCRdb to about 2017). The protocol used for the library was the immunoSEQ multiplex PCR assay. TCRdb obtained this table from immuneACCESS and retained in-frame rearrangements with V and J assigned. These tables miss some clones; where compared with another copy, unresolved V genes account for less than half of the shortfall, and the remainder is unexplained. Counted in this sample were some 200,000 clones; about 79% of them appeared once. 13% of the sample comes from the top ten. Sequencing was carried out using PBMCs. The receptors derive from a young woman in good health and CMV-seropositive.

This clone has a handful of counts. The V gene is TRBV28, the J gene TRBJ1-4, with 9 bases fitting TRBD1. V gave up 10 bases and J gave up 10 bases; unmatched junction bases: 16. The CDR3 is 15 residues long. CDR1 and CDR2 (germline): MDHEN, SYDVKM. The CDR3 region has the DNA TGTGCCACCCGGGACCCAACAGGGGGCGGGGGAAAACTGTTTTTT. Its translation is CATRDPTGGGGKLFF.

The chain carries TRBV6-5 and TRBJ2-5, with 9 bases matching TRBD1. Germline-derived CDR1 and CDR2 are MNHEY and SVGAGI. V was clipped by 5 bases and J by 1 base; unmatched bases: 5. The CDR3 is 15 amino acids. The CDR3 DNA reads TGTGCCAGCAGTACGACGACAGGGGGCCAAGAGACCCAGTACTTC. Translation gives CASSTTTGGQETQYF.

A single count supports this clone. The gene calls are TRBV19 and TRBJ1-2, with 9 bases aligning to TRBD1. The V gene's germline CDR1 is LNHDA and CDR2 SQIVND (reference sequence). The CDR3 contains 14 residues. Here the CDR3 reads CVSRGGQGPYGYTF. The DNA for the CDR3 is TGTGTGTCGAGGGGGGGACAGGGCCCCTATGGCTACACCTTC.

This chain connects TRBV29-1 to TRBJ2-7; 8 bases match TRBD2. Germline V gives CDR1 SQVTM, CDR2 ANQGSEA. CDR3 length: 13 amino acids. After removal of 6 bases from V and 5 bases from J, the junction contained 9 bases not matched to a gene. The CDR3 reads CSVQGGGSDEQYF. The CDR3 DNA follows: TGCAGCGTCCAAGGCGGGGGGAGCGACGAGCAGTACTTC.

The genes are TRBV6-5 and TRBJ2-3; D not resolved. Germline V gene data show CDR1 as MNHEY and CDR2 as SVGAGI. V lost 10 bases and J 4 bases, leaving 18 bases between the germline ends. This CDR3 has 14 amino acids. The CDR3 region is CATTFNHAADTQYF. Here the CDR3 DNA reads TGTGCCACCACCTTCAATCATGCGGCAGATACGCAGTATTTT.

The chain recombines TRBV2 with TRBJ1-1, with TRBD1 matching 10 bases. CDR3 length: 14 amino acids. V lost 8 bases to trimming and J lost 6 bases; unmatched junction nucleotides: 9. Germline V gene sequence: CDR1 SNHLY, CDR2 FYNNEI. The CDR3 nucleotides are TGTGCCAGCTTGTGGAGACAGGGGGCGTCTGAAGCTTTCTTT. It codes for CASLWRQGASEAFF.

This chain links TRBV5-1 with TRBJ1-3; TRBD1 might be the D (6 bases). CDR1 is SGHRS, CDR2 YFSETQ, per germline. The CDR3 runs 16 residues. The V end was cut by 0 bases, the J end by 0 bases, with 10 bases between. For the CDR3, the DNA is TGCGCCAGCAGCTTGGGACAGGCGAGCTCTGGAAACACCATATATTTT. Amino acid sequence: CASSLGQASSGNTIYF.

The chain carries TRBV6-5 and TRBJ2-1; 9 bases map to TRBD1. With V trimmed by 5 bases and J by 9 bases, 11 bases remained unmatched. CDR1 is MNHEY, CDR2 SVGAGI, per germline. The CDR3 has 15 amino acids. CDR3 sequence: CASSLPWGQGGEQFF. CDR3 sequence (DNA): TGTGCCAGCAGTCTCCCTTGGGGACAGGGTGGTGAGCAGTTCTTC.

CDR3 bases: TGTGCCTGGAACCTGGAGCCTGGCACTGAAGCTTTCTTT. It yields the protein CAWNLEPGTEAFF. This sequence joins TRBV30 and TRBJ1-1, with D uncertain. Per germline, CDR1 GTSNPN and CDR2 SVGIG (reference sequence). Between the trimmed V and J ends, which lost 4 bases and 4 bases, there was a span of 13 bases. CDR3 length equals 13 residues. Combining the CDR3 with reference TRBV30 and TRBJ1-1 gives the whole variable domain SQTIHQWPATLVQPVGSPLSLECTVEGTSNPNLYWYRQAAGRGLQLLFYSVGIGQISSEVPQNLSASRPQDRQFILSSKKLLLSDSGFYLCAWNLEPGTEAFFGQGTRLTVV.

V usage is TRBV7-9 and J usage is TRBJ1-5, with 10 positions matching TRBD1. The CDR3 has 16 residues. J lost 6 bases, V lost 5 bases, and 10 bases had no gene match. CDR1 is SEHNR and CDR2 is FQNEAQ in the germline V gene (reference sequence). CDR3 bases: TGTGCCAGCAGCGAATCCACCGGACAGGGGGGTCAGCCCCAGCATTTT. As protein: CASSESTGQGGQPQHF. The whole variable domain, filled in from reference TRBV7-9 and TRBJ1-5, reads DTGVSQNPRHKITKRGQNVTFRCDPISEHNRLYWYRQTLGQGPEFLTYFQNEAQLEKSRLLSDRFSAERPKGSFSTLEIQRTEQGDSAMYLCASSESTGQGGQPQHFGDGTRLSIL.

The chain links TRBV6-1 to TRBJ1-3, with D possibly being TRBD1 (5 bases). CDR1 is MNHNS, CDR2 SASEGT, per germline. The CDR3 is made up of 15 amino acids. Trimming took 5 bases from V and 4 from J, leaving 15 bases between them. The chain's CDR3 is CASSPQGGWGNTIYF. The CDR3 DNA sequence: TGTGCCAGCAGTCCTCAGGGAGGTTGGGGAAACACCATATATTTT.

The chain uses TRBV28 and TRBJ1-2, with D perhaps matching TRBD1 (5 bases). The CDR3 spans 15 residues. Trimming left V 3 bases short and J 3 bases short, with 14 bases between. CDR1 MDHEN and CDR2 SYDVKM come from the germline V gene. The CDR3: CASSFGRVADYGYTF. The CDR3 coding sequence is TGTGCCAGCAGTTTTGGCAGGGTGGCGGACTATGGCTACACCTTC.

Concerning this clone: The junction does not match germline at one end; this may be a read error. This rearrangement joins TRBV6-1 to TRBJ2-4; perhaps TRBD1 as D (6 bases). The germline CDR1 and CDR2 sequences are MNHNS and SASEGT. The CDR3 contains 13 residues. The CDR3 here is CASSPTGLGGLGF. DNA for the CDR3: TGTGCCAGCAGTCCCACAGGGTTAGGGGGATTAGGCTTC.

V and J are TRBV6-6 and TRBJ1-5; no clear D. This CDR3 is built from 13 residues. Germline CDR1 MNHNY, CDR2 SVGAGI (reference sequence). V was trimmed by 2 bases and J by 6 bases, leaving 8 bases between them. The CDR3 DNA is TGTGCCAGCAGTTACGCGGAGGGTCAGCCCCAGCATTTT. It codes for CASSYAEGQPQHF.

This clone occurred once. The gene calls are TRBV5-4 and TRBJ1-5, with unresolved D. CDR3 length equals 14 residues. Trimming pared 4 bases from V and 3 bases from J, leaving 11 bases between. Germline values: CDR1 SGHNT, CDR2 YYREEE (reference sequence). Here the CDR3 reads CASSREPFNQPQHF. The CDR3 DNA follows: TGTGCCAGCAGCCGGGAACCTTTCAATCAGCCCCAGCATTTT. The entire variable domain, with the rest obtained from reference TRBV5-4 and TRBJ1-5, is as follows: ETGVTQSPTHLIKTRGQQVTLRCSSQSGHNTVSWYQQALGQGPQFIFQYYREEENGRGNFPPRFSGLQFPNYSSELNVNALELDDSALYLCASSREPFNQPQHFGDGTRLSIL.